This passage covers 12 T cell receptor beta chains from one sample sequenced in a study of low-dose radiotherapy and immunotherapy resistance in tumors. Primers used for first-strand cDNA, a TRAV- and TRBV-specific set, covered both alpha and beta chains. A constant-region primer paired with the V-primer adapter amplified TCRs over 20 PCR cycles. TCRdb re-analysed the reads in MiXCR, keeping a single row per CDR3 protein. Of roughly 95,000 distinct CDR3 sequences detected, 20% to 25% appear once; the ten largest clones hold 10% to 15%. Described time point: after trial treatment. Treatment here: LDRT plus nivolumab, ipilimumab, low-dose cyclophosphamide and aspirin (RACIN trial). This material consisted of PBMCs, taken after low-dose radiotherapy plus immunotherapy. Source of these receptors: a female donor with ovarian cancer.

In regard to this clonotype: A far larger clone is one base from this, pointing to a likely read error. The CDR3 reads CASSVKYEQFF. CDR3 DNA sequence: TGTGCCAGCAGTGTGAAGTACGAGCAGTTCTTC. V gene TRBV28 combines with J gene TRBJ2-1; D is unclear. V was trimmed by 5 bases and J by 10 bases, leaving 9 bases between them. Germline V lookup: CDR1 MDHEN, CDR2 SYDVKM. The CDR3 sequence is 11 residues long.

This clonotype was seen at least ten times. J is TRBJ2-1 and V is TRBV27; D not certain. The CDR3 extends over 11 amino acids. V was cut by 3 bases and J by 5 bases, with 2 bases left in between. The germline CDR1 and CDR2 sequences are MNHEY and SMNVEV (reference sequence). The CDR3, as DNA: TGTGCCAGCAGTTTCAACAATGAGCAGTTCTTC. This sequence encodes CASSFNNEQFF.

This clonotype was seen repeatedly, ten times or more. The J gene is TRBJ2-2, the V gene TRBV28, with D maybe TRBD1 (6 bases). The germline V gene encodes CDR1 MDHEN and CDR2 SYDVKM. The CDR3 runs 18 residues. Trimming removed 5 bases at V and 4 bases at J, with 23 bases between. The CDR3 nucleotides read TGTGCCAGCAGTCCCGCCCAAGGATCGACAGGATCCACCGGGGAGCTGTTTTTT. Its protein is CASSPAQGSTGSTGELFF.

The chain is built from TRBV6-5 and TRBJ2-3, with TRBD2 matching 15 bases. The V segment lost 5 bases and the J segment 6 bases; nucleotides outside the gene matches: 6. The CDR3 covers 16 residues. CDR1 and CDR2 from the germline V gene are MNHEY and SVGAGI. The DNA of the CDR3 is TGTGCCAGCAGTCTGGGACTAGCGGGGGGTCGGGATACGCAGTATTTT. Its protein is CASSLGLAGGRDTQYF.

This clonotype was counted many times. The V gene is TRBV7-2, the J gene TRBJ2-7; D gene ambiguous. The CDR3 contains 14 residues. Germline loops: CDR1 SGHTA, CDR2 FQGNSA. Trimming cost V 6 bases and J 2 bases, with 14 bases left between them. CDR3 nucleotides: TGTGCCAGCAGTCGCCGGTCCTCGGCCTACGAGCAGTACTTC. Its translation: CASSRRSSAYEQYF.

This clonotype was counted many times. The chain couples TRBV28 to TRBJ1-1; maybe TRBD1 (5 bases). CDR3 length: 13 residues. Looked up from germline, CDR1 is MDHEN and CDR2 is SYDVKM. V was cut by 10 bases and J by 5 bases, with 17 bases left in between. The CDR3 bases are TGTGCCATCGAGGGCGGGGGGAAGACTGAAGCTTTCTTT. Protein: CAIEGGGKTEAFF.

This clonotype rates as medium-sized. The chain combines TRBV4-3 with TRBJ2-7, with TRBD2 as a possible D gene (5 bases). Germline V gene data show CDR1 as LGHNA and CDR2 as YSLEER. Trimming shortened V by 2 bases and J by 0 bases, and 11 bases separated the two germline ends. The length of the CDR3 is 15 residues. Written as DNA, the CDR3 is TGCGCCAGCAGCCAACACCCGGGGAGCTCCTACGAGCAGTACTTC. Its translation: CASSQHPGSSYEQYF.

This rearrangement joins TRBV6-1 to TRBJ2-3; D may correspond to TRBD1 or TRBD2 (5 bases each). Germline V lookup: CDR1 MNHNS, CDR2 SASEGT. The CDR3 has 14 amino acids. Trimming removed 10 bases from V and 3 bases from J, with 17 bases in between. The CDR3 DNA follows: TGTGCCACCACCGGGGTCGCAGGGACAGATACGCAGTATTTT. As protein: CATTGVAGTDTQYF.

In this sample, this clonotype turned up many times. The V gene is TRBV28, the J gene TRBJ2-2; D call uncertain. Trimming cost V 2 bases and J 5 bases, with 9 bases left between them. This CDR3 contains 14 residues. Germline V gene data show CDR1 as MDHEN and CDR2 as SYDVKM. The CDR3: CASSLEAGTGELFF. CDR3 in DNA: TGTGCCAGCAGTTTAGAGGCCGGGACCGGGGAGCTGTTTTTT. The full variable domain, rest sourced from reference TRBV28 and TRBJ2-2, is DVKVTQSSRYLVKRTGEKVFLECVQDMDHENMFWYRQDPGLGLRLIYFSYDVKMKEKGDIPEGYSVSREKKERFSLILESASTNQTSMYLCASSLEAGTGELFFGEGSRLTVL.

This clonotype showed up many times. The CDR3 protein is CSARVGGQGFGYTF. CDR3 DNA: TGCAGTGCTAGAGTAGGAGGTCAGGGGTTTGGCTACACCTTC. The rearrangement links TRBV20-1 to TRBJ1-2, with TRBD1 as a possible D gene (6 bases). The CDR3 extends over 14 amino acids. The V end lost 1 base, the J end lost 7 bases, and 16 bases lay between the germline ends. Germline V lookup: CDR1 DFQATT, CDR2 SNEGSKA (reference sequence).

The sample holds a few counts of this clonotype. V is TRBV6-2 or TRBV6-3 and J is TRBJ1-1; D might be TRBD1 (6 bases). Germline lookup yields CDR1 MNHEY and CDR2 SVGEGT. CDR3 length equals 14 residues. V lost 5 bases, J lost 4 bases, and 14 bases lay in between. The CDR3 sequence: CASSPEGGGTEAFF. The CDR3 DNA sequence: TGTGCCAGCAGTCCCGAAGGGGGAGGCACTGAAGCTTTCTTT.

V and J are TRBV28 and TRBJ2-7; TRBD1 is a possible D gene (6 bases). From germline, CDR1 is MDHEN and CDR2 SYDVKM. The CDR3 runs 13 residues. V was cut by 6 bases and J by 1 base, with 10 bases left in between. The CDR3 sequence is CASRGQTSYEQYF. DNA of the CDR3: TGTGCCAGCAGGGGACAAACATCCTACGAGCAGTACTTC.